This T cell receptor beta chain was identified in a study of blood T cell repertoires in COVID-19. Study-level information: Both acute and convalescent COVID-19 samples were obtained from the United States, Italy and Spain. PBMCs, B-cell-depleted T cells, or T cells provided the cDNA or gDNA that made up the material.

The germline V gene has CDR1 MDHEN and CDR2 SYDVKM. V was clipped by 3 bases and J by 0 bases, with 6 bases between them. The CDR3 loop spans 14 amino acids. In the authors' methods: It was from reference gene primer amplification that nucleated cell counts were estimated. The table came from immunoSEQ multiplex PCR; TCRdb's copy has only in-frame clones and leaves some out. Clone size and V and J calls were adopted from that table, with D and trimming inferred from the DNA. The table includes around 160,000 clones, 65% to 90% detected once. Sequencing was done on a sample of peripheral blood. The chain joins TRBV28 to TRBJ1-3; D is undetermined. This receptor was taken from a man aged 60 to 69 with acute or convalescent COVID-19. The CDR3 region is CASSFGSSGNTIYF. In DNA, the CDR3 is TGTGCCAGCAGTTTTGGGAGCTCTGGAAACACCATATATTTT.